This T cell receptor (beta chain) is from a study of OX40 agonist ivuxolimab in advanced cancers. Here immunoSEQ multiplex PCR was the method, and the copy in TCRdb shows in-frame clones only, minus some. The sample has about 48,000 clones; 85% to 95% are singletons. Worth noting for this clone: No antigen is known for it.

Study-level findings and limits: Clonal expansion was seen in CD4+ and CD8+ blood T cells by week 6 at 0.1 to 3.0 mg/kg.

The input for sequencing was CD4+ or CD8+ T cells sorted from blood, taken in a trial of the OX40 agonist ivuxolimab. The sequence was obtained from an adult with an advanced solid tumor such as melanoma, head and neck, liver or kidney cancer.

The CDR3 bases are TGTGCCAGCAGTGAGCCCAGTGGGGACTACAATGAGCAGTTCTTC. Amino acid sequence: CASSEPSGDYNEQFF. The chain has TRBV6-1 and TRBJ2-1; D call uncertain. V lost 3 bases and J 3 bases, leaving 12 bases between the germline ends. Per germline, CDR1 MNHNS and CDR2 SASEGT. The CDR3 has 15 residues.